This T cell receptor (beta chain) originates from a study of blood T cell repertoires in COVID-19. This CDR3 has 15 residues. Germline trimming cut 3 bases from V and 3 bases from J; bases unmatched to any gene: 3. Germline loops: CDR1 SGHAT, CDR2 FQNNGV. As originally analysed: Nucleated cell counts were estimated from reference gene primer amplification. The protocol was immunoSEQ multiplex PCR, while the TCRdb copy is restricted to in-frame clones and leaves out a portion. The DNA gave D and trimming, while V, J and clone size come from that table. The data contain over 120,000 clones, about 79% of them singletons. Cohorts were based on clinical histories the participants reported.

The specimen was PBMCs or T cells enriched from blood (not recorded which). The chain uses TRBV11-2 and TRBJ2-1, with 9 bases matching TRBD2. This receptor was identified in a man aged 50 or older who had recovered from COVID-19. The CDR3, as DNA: TGTGCCAGCAGCTTTAGCGGGGGCGACTACAATGAGCAGTTCTTC. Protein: CASSFSGGDYNEQFF.